The present entry profiles one TCR beta chain with its context. The antigen is unknown. The data belong to a study of T cell responses to AZD1222 COVID-19 vaccine. Study-level results: Distributed over spike, vaccine-associated CD4 TCRs predominated at 160-218 and 743-854. The study sampled repertoires only after the peak T cell response. Possibly, clonal diversity was underestimated; donors were largely white British and included more females.

Sequenced by immunoSEQ multiplex PCR; TCRdb stores in-frame clones only, minus some. The table has 100,000 to 150,000 clones, around 89% seen once; the top ten hold 6% to 8%. V dropped 5 bases and J dropped 4 bases, with 15 bases sitting between them. Germline V gene data show CDR1 as MNHNY and CDR2 as SVGAGI (reference sequence). CDR3 length: 14 residues. This TCR came from an adult who received the AZD1222 COVID-19 vaccine. This chain connects TRBV6-6 to TRBJ2-7; D may match TRBD1 or TRBD2 (6 bases each). The material sequenced was peripheral blood, taken 28 days after the second AZD1222 dose. Written as DNA, the CDR3 is TGTGCCAGCAGTAGTTGGGGGGCAGGGTACGAGCAGTACTTC. Protein sequence: CASSSWGAGYEQYF.